This TCR beta chain comes out of a study of T-cell memory formation after mild COVID-19. A 5'RACE reaction primed in the constant segment made cDNA libraries of TCR alpha and TCR beta, and these carried sample barcodes and UMIs. TCRdb recomputed calls from the 5' RACE reads with MiXCR, one row per CDR3 protein. The sample lists 250,000 to 350,000 distinct CDR3 sequences, around 15% occurring once. Study-wide points: Clones that contracted from day 15 to 85 were balanced CD4/CD8, while later expanders leaned CD4+. There was no confirmation that second-wave clones peaking on day 37 were SARS-CoV-2 specific.

In the case of this clonotype: Its specificity is not known.

V shed 3 bases and J shed 6 bases, with 15 bases lying between them. CDR3 size: 14 residues. The V gene's germline CDR1 is SGHKS and CDR2 YYEKEE (reference sequence). This chain joins TRBV5-5 and TRBJ1-1; tentatively, D is TRBD1 (5 bases). The TCR originated in a man younger than 35 who had mild COVID-19 (a few samples of this study predate the infection). Cell type and time point are not known. What was sequenced was PBMCs or a T cell subset sorted from them (not recorded which). The CDR3 DNA sequence: TGTGCCAGCAGCTGGGGACGGCTTGCGGCTGAAGCTTTCTTT. Protein sequence: CASSWGRLAAEAFF.